This TCR beta chain was sequenced during a study of blood T cell repertoires in COVID-19. Turning to the study itself: From the United States, Italy and Spain came samples of acute and convalescent COVID-19. Sample material is recorded as cDNA or gDNA derived from T cells, B-cell-depleted T cells, or PBMCs.

This CDR3 is built from 16 residues. Germline V gives CDR1 MNHNY, CDR2 SVGAGI (reference sequence). The ends lost 0 bases at V and 0 bases at J; junction bases unmatched: 3. In the authors' workflow: The authors estimated nucleated cell counts from reference gene primer amplification. The repertoire was sequenced with immunoSEQ multiplex PCR; TCRdb's copy has only in-frame clones and lacks some. The V and J calls and clone size are taken from that table; D and trimming were inferred from the DNA. The table shows about 40,000 clones, with about 79% occurring only once. The V and J genes are TRBV6-6 and TRBJ1-2; 8 nucleotides agree with TRBD1. This receptor was obtained from a human donor with acute or convalescent COVID-19. The donor label of this sample is uncertain. The specimen sequenced was peripheral blood. In DNA, the CDR3 is TGTGCCAGCAGTTACTCCGGACAGGGTGCTAACTATGGCTACACCTTC. This encodes CASSYSGQGANYGYTF.